This T cell receptor (beta chain) came from a study of T cells after yellow fever vaccination. Study observations and caveats: A large majority of primary-vaccination clones showed up again after the booster (around 95% CD4, almost 90% CD8). The CD4 compartment and the CD8 compartment contained a small share of clonotypes in common. The study found a weaker secondary response that peaked faster, day 5 versus 15.

This clonotype was detected many times. No antigen is known for it. 5'RACE template switching generated TCR cDNA, adding a universal primer site and UMIs. TCRdb re-derived calls from the 5' RACE reads in MiXCR, one entry per CDR3 protein. The table has 300,000 to 400,000 distinct CDR3 sequences, 3.5% to 4.5% seen once. J gave up 6 bases and V 5 bases, and 20 bases lay outside the gene matches. Germline CDR1 is MGHRA and CDR2 is YSYEKL. The CDR3 totals 18 residues. Sequenced here: PBMCs, sampled 5 days after the yellow fever booster vaccination. This receptor was taken from a man between 18 and 29 years old who received the YFV17D yellow fever vaccine. The J gene is TRBJ1-1, the V gene TRBV4-1; 8 bases map to TRBD1. Here the CDR3 DNA reads TGCGCCAGCAGCTCAGCCGGGTTTAAACAGGGGGGAGTGGCTGAAGCTTTCTTT. It codes for CASSSAGFKQGGVAEAFF.